Listed below are T cell receptor beta chains from one sample, sequenced in a study of cytotoxic CD8 clonotypes in ibrutinib-treated CLL. This table comes from immunoSEQ multiplex PCR, and its TCRdb copy is limited to in-frame clones, with some not included. This repertoire shows about 200,000 clones, approximately 72% found once; its top ten account for roughly 12%. This material consisted of PBMCs, taken after 24 months of ibrutinib treatment. The source of these receptors is a human donor with chronic lymphocytic leukemia. The CDR3 runs from the conserved cysteine through the conserved F or W. The order of the fields is clone size, V gene, J gene, D gene, CDR3 length, CDR3 DNA, CDR3 protein. D genes are given only for firm matches. Size tells how often a clone was seen (once, few, many) or the class of an expanded clone, and some rows leave it out.

size: .; V: TRBV28; J: TRBJ1-2; D: .; length: 13; DNA: TGTGCCAGCAGTTTGAGGACCAACTATGGCTACACCTTC; CDR3: CASSLRTNYGYTF
size: .; V: TRBV30; J: TRBJ2-7; D: .; length: 15; DNA: TGTGCCTGGAGTTTGGGAGGAGAAGAATACTACGAGCAGTACTTC; CDR3: CAWSLGGEEYYEQYF
size: .; V: TRBV7-6; J: TRBJ2-7; D: .; length: 14; DNA: TGTGCCAGCAGCTTAGATACGGGGAACTACGAGCAGTACTTC; CDR3: CASSLDTGNYEQYF
size: .; V: TRBV19; J: TRBJ2-7; D: TRBD2; length: 14; DNA: TGTGCCAGTAGAAGCAGCGGGAGCTCCTACGAGCAGTACTTC; CDR3: CASRSSGSSYEQYF
size: .; V: TRBV6-5; J: TRBJ2-1; D: TRBD1; length: 15; DNA: TGTGCCAGCAGTTACGAGGGACAGGGTTACAATGAGCAGTTCTTC; CDR3: CASSYEGQGYNEQFF
size: .; V: TRBV29-1; J: TRBJ1-4; D: .; length: 14; DNA: TGCAGCGCATCCCCAACAGGGACTAATGAAAAACTGTTTTTT; CDR3: CSASPTGTNEKLFF
size: few; V: TRBV18; J: TRBJ1-5; D: .; length: 13; DNA: TGTGCCAGCTCACGCACGTCCGATCAGCCCCAGCATTTT; CDR3: CASSRTSDQPQHF
size: .; V: TRBV7-2; J: TRBJ1-1; D: .; length: 14; DNA: TGTGCCAGCAGCTTAAGGTTAGAGAACACTGAAGCTTTCTTT; CDR3: CASSLRLENTEAFF
size: .; V: TRBV18; J: TRBJ2-1; D: .; length: 15; DNA: TGTGCCAGCTCACCGGCTGTAGACCAGTCCAATGAGCAGTTCTTC; CDR3: CASSPAVDQSNEQFF
size: once; V: TRBV4-3; J: TRBJ2-7; D: TRBD2; length: 16; DNA: TGCGCCAGCAGCCAAGAGGGACTAGCGGGCCTCTACGAGCAGTACTTC; CDR3: CASSQEGLAGLYEQYF
size: .; V: TRBV27; J: TRBJ2-5; D: .; length: 13; DNA: TGTGCCAGCAGTTTATCCAAACAAGAGACCCAGTACTTC; CDR3: CASSLSKQETQYF
size: .; V: TRBV6-5; J: TRBJ2-5; D: .; length: 11; DNA: TGTGCCAGCAGGATCGGGGGGACCCAGTACTTC; CDR3: CASRIGGTQYF
size: .; V: TRBV6-6; J: TRBJ1-2; D: .; length: 12; DNA: TGTGCCAGCAGCTCAGGGTACTATGGCTACACCTTC; CDR3: CASSSGYYGYTF
size: .; V: TRBV15; J: TRBJ1-5; D: .; length: 16; DNA: TGTGCCACCAGCAGAGATGTCGGGGTTAGTTTTCAGCCCCAGCATTTT; CDR3: CATSRDVGVSFQPQHF
size: .; V: TRBV28; J: TRBJ1-2; D: .; length: 15; DNA: TGTGCCAGCAGCCCCTCCTACAGGATGAGGATGGCTAACACCTTC; CDR3: CASSPSYRMRMANTF
size: .; V: TRBV11-2; J: TRBJ2-7; D: .; length: 13; DNA: TGTGCCAGCTCAAGACAGGGAGGTTCCGAGCAGTACTTC; CDR3: CASSRQGGSEQYF
size: .; V: TRBV2; J: TRBJ1-2; D: TRBD1; length: 16; DNA: TGTGCCAGCGAGACAGGGTCCACCGTTTCTAACTATGGCTACACCTTC; CDR3: CASETGSTVSNYGYTF
size: .; V: TRBV27; J: TRBJ2-3; D: .; length: 13; DNA: TGTGCCAGCAGTTTACTGGGCACAGATACGCAGTATTTT; CDR3: CASSLLGTDTQYF
size: few; V: TRBV6-5; J: TRBJ1-5; D: .; length: 11; DNA: TGTGCCAGCAGCCTCACGGAGCCCCAGCATTTT; CDR3: CASSLTEPQHF
size: .; V: TRBV9; J: TRBJ2-5; D: TRBD2; length: 17; DNA: TGTGCCAGCAGCTCCGAGGCTAGCGGGAGTTGGGGGGAGACCCAGTACTTC; CDR3: CASSSEASGSWGETQYF
size: .; V: TRBV18; J: TRBJ2-7; D: .; length: 12; DNA: TGTGCCAGCTCATCTACTTCCTACGAGCAGTACTTC; CDR3: CASSSTSYEQYF
size: .; V: TRBV6-6; J: TRBJ1-4; D: .; length: 14; DNA: TGTGCCGCGGGGGGCAGTCCCACTAATGAAAAACTGTTTTTT; CDR3: CAAGGSPTNEKLFF
size: .; V: TRBV27; J: TRBJ1-5; D: .; length: 13; DNA: TGTGCCAGCAGATCCAGACAGGCTCAGCCCCAGCATTTT; CDR3: CASRSRQAQPQHF
size: .; V: TRBV5-4; J: TRBJ2-7; D: .; length: 13; DNA: TGTGCCAGCAGCTTGAGGGGGGAGGGCGAGCAGTACTTC; CDR3: CASSLRGEGEQYF
size: few; V: TRBV29-1; J: TRBJ2-7; D: .; length: 12; DNA: TGCAGCATGGCGACGAGGTCCTACGAGCAGTACTTC; CDR3: CSMATRSYEQYF
size: .; V: TRBV7-3; J: TRBJ2-5; D: .; length: 13; DNA: TGTGCCAGCAGCTTAAACAGGGCCGAGACCCAGTACTTC; CDR3: CASSLNRAETQYF
size: .; V: TRBV29-1; J: TRBJ2-1; D: TRBD2; length: 15; DNA: TGCAGCGTTGGCCTTGGGACTAGCGGGCGGTTTGAGCAGTTCTTC; CDR3: CSVGLGTSGRFEQFF
size: .; V: TRBV5-1; J: TRBJ1-1; D: .; length: 14; DNA: TGCGCCAGCAGCTTGCTTCAAGTGAACACTGAAGCTTTCTTT; CDR3: CASSLLQVNTEAFF
size: .; V: TRBV4-3; J: TRBJ2-4; D: TRBD2; length: 17; DNA: TGCGCCAGCAGCCAAGAACTCGGACTAGACCTGGGGAACATTCAGTACTTC; CDR3: CASSQELGLDLGNIQYF
size: once; V: TRBV6-5; J: TRBJ1-2; D: TRBD1; length: 15; DNA: TGTGCCAGCAGTTACAGCCCTACAGGGGGAGGAGGCTACACCTTC; CDR3: CASSYSPTGGGGYTF
size: .; V: TRBV5-4; J: TRBJ2-5; D: .; length: 13; DNA: TGTGCCAGCAGCAACAAATTTCGTGGGACCCAGTACTTC; CDR3: CASSNKFRGTQYF
size: .; V: TRBV25-1; J: TRBJ2-1; D: .; length: 15; DNA: TGTGCCAGCAGTGATTTGGGTAGGGCCTACAATGAGCAGTTCTTC; CDR3: CASSDLGRAYNEQFF
size: .; V: TRBV5-1; J: TRBJ1-1; D: TRBD1; length: 15; DNA: TGCGCCAGCAGCTTGGCCGGGACAGCGAACACTGAAGCTTTCTTT; CDR3: CASSLAGTANTEAFF
size: once; V: TRBV9; J: TRBJ1-4; D: TRBD1; length: 11; DNA: TGTGCCAGCAGCAAAGGACAGGTTCTGTTTTTT; CDR3: CASSKGQVLFF
size: .; V: TRBV9; J: TRBJ2-2; D: .; length: 17; DNA: TGTGCCAGCAGCGCCCCGGGGCAGGGGTTTAACACCGGGGAGCTGTTTTTT; CDR3: CASSAPGQGFNTGELFF
size: .; V: TRBV29-1; J: TRBJ1-1; D: .; length: 13; DNA: TGCAGCGTTGGGAGAGAGACGAACACTGAAGCTTTCTTT; CDR3: CSVGRETNTEAFF
size: .; V: TRBV4-1; J: TRBJ2-7; D: .; length: 16; DNA: TGCGCCAGCAGCCAAAGCGGCCCGGGAGCATCCTACGAGCAGTACTTC; CDR3: CASSQSGPGASYEQYF
size: few; V: TRBV6-1; J: TRBJ2-1; D: TRBD2; length: 16; DNA: TGTGCCAGCAGTGCTAGCGGGAGGGAGTTTTGGTATGAGCAGTTCTTC; CDR3: CASSASGREFWYEQFF
size: .; V: TRBV7-9; J: TRBJ2-3; D: TRBD2; length: 17; DNA: TGTGCCAGCAGCCCCGATCGGCTAGCGGGACGCACAGATACGCAGTATTTT; CDR3: CASSPDRLAGRTDTQYF
size: .; V: TRBV12-5; J: TRBJ2-7; D: .; length: 15; DNA: TGTGCTAGTGGCCTTGCGGTCGGGAGAGGCTACGAGCAGTACTTC; CDR3: CASGLAVGRGYEQYF
size: .; V: TRBV4-3; J: TRBJ2-7; D: .; length: 13; DNA: TGCGCCAGCAGCCCTATGGTCAGCTACGAGCAGTACTTC; CDR3: CASSPMVSYEQYF
size: .; V: TRBV2; J: TRBJ1-1; D: .; length: 13; DNA: TGTGCCAGCAGTGAACTGTTCAAGACTGAAGCTTTCTTT; CDR3: CASSELFKTEAFF
size: .; V: TRBV7-2; J: TRBJ1-1; D: .; length: 14; DNA: TGTGCCAGCAGCTTAGGGGGATGGGCCACTGAAGCTTTCTTT; CDR3: CASSLGGWATEAFF
size: .; V: TRBV4-3; J: TRBJ2-2; D: TRBD1; length: 15; DNA: TGCGCCAGCAGCCAAGATCACAGGGGGGCCGGGGAGCTGTTTTTT; CDR3: CASSQDHRGAGELFF
size: .; V: TRBV7-3; J: TRBJ2-1; D: TRBD2; length: 19; DNA: TGTGCCAGCAGCTTAACATGGTCGTCTAGCGGGAGTGGCTACAATGAGCAGTTCTTC; CDR3: CASSLTWSSSGSGYNEQFF
size: .; V: TRBV18; J: TRBJ2-1; D: .; length: 12; DNA: TGTGCCAGCTCACCGGGAGGTTCTGAGCAGTTCTTC; CDR3: CASSPGGSEQFF